One sample yielded the 25 T cell receptor beta chains listed below, sequenced in a study of T cells in Graves' hyperthyroidism and ophthalmopathy. RNA transcripts served as the template for amplifying TCR beta CDR3 regions. With the HTBI primer set, the TCR CDR3 went through a first round of RT-PCR. TCRdb reprocessed the multiplex PCR reads with MiXCR, giving one entry per CDR3 protein. The sample holds a few hundred thousand distinct CDR3 sequences, roughly 14% seen once. Sequencing input: blood. The source of these receptors is a woman in her thirties with Graves' hyperthyroidism.

This clonotype was seen more than once but under ten times. The V gene is TRBV20-1, the J gene TRBJ1-6; D might be TRBD1 (6 bases). This CDR3 has 16 residues. Germline loops: CDR1 DFQATT, CDR2 SNEGSKA (reference sequence). The V gene lost 6 bases and the J gene lost 5 bases, with 20 bases spanning the gap. The CDR3 nucleotides read TGCAGTGCCCGACGCGGGGTAGGGGGGGATAATTCACCCCTCCACTTT. Translated, it gives CSARRGVGGDNSPLHF.

The table lists this clonotype with many counts. The V and J genes are TRBV5-4 and TRBJ2-7; 8 bases agree with TRBD2. After removal of 5 bases from V and 7 bases from J, the junction contained 8 bases not matched to a gene. This CDR3 region has 13 residues. Germline V CDR1 and CDR2: SGHNT, YYREEE (reference sequence). In DNA form, the CDR3 reads TGTGCCAGCAGTTTCGGGAGGGCCGGGGAGCAGTACTTC. Translation: CASSFGRAGEQYF.

This chain links TRBV28 with TRBJ2-3; D ambiguous. CDR3 length: 13 amino acids. The germline V gene has CDR1 MDHEN and CDR2 SYDVKM. The V and J ends lost 6 bases and 11 bases respectively, with 18 bases between them. CDR3 in amino acids: CASRPFERLRQYF. The CDR3 DNA reads as TGTGCCAGCAGGCCCTTCGAGAGATTGAGGCAGTATTTT. Together with reference TRBV28 and TRBJ2-3, the CDR3 gives the full variable domain: DVKVTQSSRYLVKRTGEKVFLECVQDMDHENMFWYRQDPGLGLRLIYFSYDVKMKEKGDIPEGYSVSREKKERFSLILESASTNQTSMYLCASRPFERLRQYFGPGTRLTVL.

The chain joins TRBV4-2 to TRBJ1-1; possible D gene TRBD1, 6 bases. There are 15 residues in the CDR3. CDR1 and CDR2 (germline): LGHNA, YNFKEQ. Trimming removed 5 bases from V and 1 base from J, with 14 bases in between. The CDR3 sequence: CASSLDSRENTEAFF. Here the CDR3 DNA reads TGTGCCAGCAGCTTGGACAGTCGGGAGAACACTGAAGCTTTCTTT.

This clonotype showed up just a few times. The J gene is TRBJ2-1, the V gene TRBV4-1, with 8 bases matching TRBD2. The length of the CDR3 is 15 residues. Germline lookup yields CDR1 MGHRA and CDR2 YSYEKL. Trimming removed 1 base from V and 8 bases from J; junction bases left unmatched: 7. CDR3: CASSQVAGGLDEQFF. In DNA, the CDR3 is TGCGCCAGCAGCCAAGTGGCGGGGGGTTTGGATGAGCAGTTCTTC.

The V call is TRBV6-2 or TRBV6-3, the J call TRBJ2-1; 8 nucleotides match TRBD1. The germline CDR1 and CDR2 sequences are MNHEY and SVGEGT. J was trimmed by 2 bases and V by 7 bases; bases with no gene match: 7. This CDR3 comprises 15 residues. The CDR3 region is CASTKTGGPYNEQFF. CDR3 nucleotides: TGTGCCAGCACCAAAACAGGGGGACCCTACAATGAGCAGTTCTTC.

V gene TRBV9 combines with J gene TRBJ2-7; D remains ambiguous. CDR3 length: 13 amino acids. Germline assignment: CDR1 SGDLS and CDR2 YYNGEE. Trimming removed 0 bases at V and 2 bases at J, with 6 bases between. The CDR3 protein is CASSVDQTYEQYF. The DNA of the CDR3 is TGTGCCAGCAGCGTAGACCAAACCTACGAGCAGTACTTC.

This chain joins TRBV28 and TRBJ1-6; tentative D call: TRBD1 (6 bases). CDR1 and CDR2 from the germline V gene are MDHEN and SYDVKM. V was cut by 6 bases and J by 4 bases, with 13 bases left in between. This CDR3 region has 15 residues. DNA for the CDR3: TGTGCCAGCAGCAGACAGGCTGTTTATAATTCACCCCTCCACTTT. It encodes CASSRQAVYNSPLHF.

Of note for this clonotype: This CDR3 fails to terminate in the conserved phenylalanine or tryptophan, so it likely reflects a read error. The chain's CDR3 is CASNGGGPSYEQYL. In DNA, the CDR3 is TGTGCCAGTAACGGGGGAGGGCCCTCCTACGAGCAGTACCTC. The chain carries TRBV19 and TRBJ2-7; 7 nucleotides match TRBD2. CDR1 is LNHDA, CDR2 SQIVND, per germline (reference sequence). Unmatched junction bases numbered 6, after V lost 7 bases and J lost 0 bases. There are 14 residues in the CDR3.

The chain carries TRBV20-1 and TRBJ2-7; D is perhaps TRBD2 (6 bases). Trimming cost V 6 bases and J 3 bases, with 18 bases left between them. Germline V gene data show CDR1 as DFQATT and CDR2 as SNEGSKA (reference sequence). The CDR3 covers 14 residues. In nucleotides, the CDR3 is TGCAGTGCCCCCGTAGCGGACCGAAACTACGAGCAGTACTTC. Translated, it gives CSAPVADRNYEQYF.

The table lists this clonotype with many counts. The genes are TRBV6-1 and TRBJ2-2; D ambiguous. Trimming cost V 5 bases and J 2 bases, with 12 bases left between them. CDR1 and CDR2 (germline): MNHNS, SASEGT. This CDR3 is 15 amino acids long. As DNA, the CDR3 is TGTGCCAGCAGTTACGGTCGGCTCAACACCGGGGAGCTGTTTTTT. It encodes CASSYGRLNTGELFF.

The chain couples TRBV6-1 to TRBJ1-5, with D tentatively TRBD1 (5 bases). The CDR3 contains 14 residues. V dropped 5 bases and J dropped 3 bases, with 11 bases sitting between them. CDR1 MNHNS and CDR2 SASEGT come from the germline V gene. Here the CDR3 DNA reads TGTGCCAGCAGTCTCAGGGCGTACAATCAGCCCCAGCATTTT. Protein sequence: CASSLRAYNQPQHF.

This chain links TRBV5-1 with TRBJ2-7, with TRBD1 matching 7 bases. CDR1 is SGHRS, CDR2 YFSETQ, per germline. The CDR3 extends over 13 amino acids. Germline trimming cut 3 bases from V and 3 bases from J; bases unmatched to any gene: 3. This chain's CDR3 is CASSSQGRYEQYF. The CDR3 region has the DNA TGCGCCAGCAGCTCACAGGGGCGCTACGAGCAGTACTTC.

The V and J genes are TRBV6-2 or TRBV6-3 and TRBJ2-5; tentatively, D is TRBD2 (6 bases). Germline V CDR1 and CDR2: MNHEY, SVGEGT. Trimming removed 7 bases from V and 5 bases from J, with 20 bases in between. This CDR3 spans 15 amino acids. The CDR3 sequence is CASTDSGRVGETQYF. The DNA for the CDR3 is TGTGCCAGCACCGATAGCGGTAGAGTTGGGGAGACCCAGTACTTC.

This clonotype was recorded a few times. This rearrangement joins TRBV6-1 to TRBJ1-6; 7 bases align to TRBD1. The V segment lost 7 bases and the J segment 7 bases; nucleotides outside the gene matches: 10. Per the germline V gene, CDR1 is MNHNS and CDR2 is SASEGT. The CDR3 extends over 15 amino acids. CDR3 in DNA: TGTGCCAGCACCAGTTATTCACAGGGGAATTCACCCCTCCACTTT. The encoded protein is CASTSYSQGNSPLHF.

This clonotype was recorded many times. The chain joins TRBV5-1 to TRBJ2-3; D unclear. The V end was cut by 1 base, the J end by 3 bases, with 12 bases between. CDR1 is SGHRS and CDR2 is YFSETQ in the germline V gene. This CDR3 contains 15 residues. DNA for the CDR3: TGCGCCAGCAGCTTGTATCCGGAAGGGACAGATACGCAGTATTTT. This encodes CASSLYPEGTDTQYF. The whole variable domain, filled in from reference TRBV5-1 and TRBJ2-3, reads KAGVTQTPRYLIKTRGQQVTLSCSPISGHRSVSWYQQTPGQGLQFLFEYFSETQRNKGNFPGRFSGRQFSNSRSEMNVSTLELGDSALYLCASSLYPEGTDTQYFGPGTRLTVL.

CDR3 coding DNA: TGTGCCACCAGTGATATCCGGGACAAGAAGTATAGCAATCAGCCCCAGCATTTT. It codes for CATSDIRDKKYSNQPQHF. This chain uses TRBV24-1 with TRBJ1-5; maybe TRBD1 (6 bases). This CDR3 is built from 18 residues. The V end was cut by 3 bases, the J end by 0 bases, with 17 bases between. Per germline, CDR1 KGHDR and CDR2 SFDVKD.

At least ten counts were recorded for this clonotype. This chain connects TRBV6-1 to TRBJ2-7; TRBD2 matches 7 bases. CDR3 length: 16 residues. The germline V gene has CDR1 MNHNS and CDR2 SASEGT. J was trimmed by 2 bases and V by 4 bases; bases with no gene match: 11. For the CDR3, the DNA is TGTGCCAGCAGTGCCCGTGGATCGCGGGGGACCTACGAGCAGTACTTC. Translation gives CASSARGSRGTYEQYF.

This clonotype showed up just a few times. The rearrangement joins TRBV20-1 to TRBJ2-1; D remains unclear. V lost 6 bases and J lost 8, with 14 bases in between. The CDR3 is 12 residues long. Germline CDR1 and CDR2: DFQATT and SNEGSKA (reference sequence). The CDR3 DNA reads as TGCAGTGCAAAGAAAGTGGTCCATGAGCAGTTCTTC. Protein sequence: CSAKKVVHEQFF.

The chain couples TRBV30 to TRBJ1-2, with 9 bases lining up with TRBD1. This CDR3 has 13 amino acids. V lost 7 bases to trimming and J lost 2 bases; unmatched junction nucleotides: 5. Germline V gene sequence: CDR1 GTSNPN, CDR2 SVGIG (reference sequence). The DNA of the CDR3 is TGTGCCTACACGACAGGGGGAAACTATGGCTACACCTTC. Protein sequence: CAYTTGGNYGYTF.

This clonotype was seen at least ten times. The V and J genes are TRBV28 and TRBJ1-3; D remains unclear. Germline V gives CDR1 MDHEN, CDR2 SYDVKM. The CDR3 sequence is 15 residues long. The ends were cut back, 1 base at V and 0 bases at J, with 7 bases in the middle. CDR3 region: CASSLLGSSGNTIYF. CDR3 bases: TGTGCCAGCAGTTTATTGGGCTCCTCTGGAAACACCATATATTTT.

This clonotype was counted at least ten times. The chain uses TRBV6-1 and TRBJ1-1; D ambiguous. The CDR3 loop spans 15 amino acids. The ends were cut back, 8 bases at V and 1 base at J, with 17 bases in the middle. CDR1 is MNHNS, CDR2 SASEGT, per germline. The CDR3 is CASRPIRLSNTEAFF. As DNA, the CDR3 is TGTGCCAGCCGTCCAATTCGACTGTCGAACACTGAAGCTTTCTTT.

The table lists this clonotype with a few counts. CDR3 in amino acids: CASSQDPPGPTTYEQYF. For the CDR3, the DNA is TGTGCCAGCAGCCAAGACCCCCCCGGGCCCACAACCTACGAGCAGTACTTC. The rearrangement joins TRBV4-2 to TRBJ2-7; no definite D call. V was trimmed by 0 bases and J by 2 bases, leaving 17 bases between them. The CDR3 covers 17 residues. CDR1 and CDR2 from the germline V gene are LGHNA and YNFKEQ.

This clonotype was counted once. The chain has TRBV5-1 and TRBJ2-3; TRBD2 agrees at 11 bases. Germline CDR1 SGHRS, CDR2 YFSETQ. V lost 0 bases to trimming and J lost 6 bases; unmatched junction nucleotides: 6. The CDR3 length is 16 residues. In DNA form, the CDR3 reads TGCGCCAGCAGCTTGGCCCCGGGACTAGCGGACGATACGCAGTATTTT. It encodes CASSLAPGLADDTQYF.

This clonotype was seen many times. The chain combines TRBV6-1 with TRBJ2-7; 14 nucleotides agree with TRBD2. J was trimmed by 4 bases and V by 6 bases; bases with no gene match: 8. The CDR3 runs 16 residues. Germline CDR1 is MNHNS and CDR2 is SASEGT. The CDR3 DNA reads TGTGCCAGCAGGAGAGCTGGACTAGCGGGAGGTTACGAGCAGTACTTC. The encoded protein is CASRRAGLAGGYEQYF.